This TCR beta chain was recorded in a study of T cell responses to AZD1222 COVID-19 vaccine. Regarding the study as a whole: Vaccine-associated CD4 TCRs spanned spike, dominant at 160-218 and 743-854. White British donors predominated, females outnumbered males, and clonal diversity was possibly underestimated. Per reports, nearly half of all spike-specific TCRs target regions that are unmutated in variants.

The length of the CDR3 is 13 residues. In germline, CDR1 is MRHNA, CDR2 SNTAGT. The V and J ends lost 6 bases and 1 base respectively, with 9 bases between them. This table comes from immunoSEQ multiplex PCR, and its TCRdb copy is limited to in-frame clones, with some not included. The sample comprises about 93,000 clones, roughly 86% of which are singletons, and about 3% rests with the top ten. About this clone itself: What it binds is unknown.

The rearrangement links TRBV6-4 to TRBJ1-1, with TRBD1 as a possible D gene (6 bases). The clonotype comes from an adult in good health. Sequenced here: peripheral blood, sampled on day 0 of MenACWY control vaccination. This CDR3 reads CASSGTPNTEAFF. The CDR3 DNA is TGTGCCAGCAGCGGGACACCGAACACTGAAGCTTTCTTT.